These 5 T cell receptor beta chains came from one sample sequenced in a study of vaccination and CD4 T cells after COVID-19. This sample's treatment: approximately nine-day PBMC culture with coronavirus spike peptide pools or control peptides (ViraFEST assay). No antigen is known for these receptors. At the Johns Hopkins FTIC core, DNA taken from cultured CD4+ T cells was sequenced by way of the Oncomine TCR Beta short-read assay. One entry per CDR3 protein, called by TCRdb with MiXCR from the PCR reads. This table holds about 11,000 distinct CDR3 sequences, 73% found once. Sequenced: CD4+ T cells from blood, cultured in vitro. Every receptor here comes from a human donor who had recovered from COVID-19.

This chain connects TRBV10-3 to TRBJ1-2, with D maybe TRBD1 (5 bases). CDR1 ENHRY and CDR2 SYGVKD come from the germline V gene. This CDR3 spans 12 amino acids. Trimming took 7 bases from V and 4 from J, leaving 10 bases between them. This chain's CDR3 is CAITGGGYGYTF. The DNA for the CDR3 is TGTGCCATCACCGGGGGGGGCTATGGCTACACCTTC.

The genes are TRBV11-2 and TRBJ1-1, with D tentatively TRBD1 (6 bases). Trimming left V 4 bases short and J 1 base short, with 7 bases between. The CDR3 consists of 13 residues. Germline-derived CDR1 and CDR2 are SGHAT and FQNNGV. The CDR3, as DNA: TGTGCCAGCAGCTCCAGGGGGAACACTGAAGCTTTCTTT. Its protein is CASSSRGNTEAFF.

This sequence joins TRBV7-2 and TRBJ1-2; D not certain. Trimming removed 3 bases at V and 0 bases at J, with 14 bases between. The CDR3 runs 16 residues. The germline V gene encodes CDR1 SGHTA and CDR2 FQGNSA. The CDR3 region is CASSFGRVAANYGYTF. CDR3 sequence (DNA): TGTGCCAGCAGCTTCGGTAGGGTGGCAGCTAACTATGGCTACACCTTC.

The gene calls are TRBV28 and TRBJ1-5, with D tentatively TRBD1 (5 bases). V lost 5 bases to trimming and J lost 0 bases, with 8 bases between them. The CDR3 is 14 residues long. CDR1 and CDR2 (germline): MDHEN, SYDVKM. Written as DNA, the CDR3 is TGTGCCAGCAGTATGACAGTTAGCAATCAGCCCCAGCATTTT. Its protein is CASSMTVSNQPQHF.

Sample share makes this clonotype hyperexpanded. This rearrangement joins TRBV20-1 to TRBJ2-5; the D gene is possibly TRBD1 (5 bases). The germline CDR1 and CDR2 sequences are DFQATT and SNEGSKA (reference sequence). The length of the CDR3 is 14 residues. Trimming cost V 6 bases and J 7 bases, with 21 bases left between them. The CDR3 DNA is TGCAGTGCGCCGCCCCGTGGGGCTCCGGGGACCCAGTACTTC. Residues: CSAPPRGAPGTQYF.